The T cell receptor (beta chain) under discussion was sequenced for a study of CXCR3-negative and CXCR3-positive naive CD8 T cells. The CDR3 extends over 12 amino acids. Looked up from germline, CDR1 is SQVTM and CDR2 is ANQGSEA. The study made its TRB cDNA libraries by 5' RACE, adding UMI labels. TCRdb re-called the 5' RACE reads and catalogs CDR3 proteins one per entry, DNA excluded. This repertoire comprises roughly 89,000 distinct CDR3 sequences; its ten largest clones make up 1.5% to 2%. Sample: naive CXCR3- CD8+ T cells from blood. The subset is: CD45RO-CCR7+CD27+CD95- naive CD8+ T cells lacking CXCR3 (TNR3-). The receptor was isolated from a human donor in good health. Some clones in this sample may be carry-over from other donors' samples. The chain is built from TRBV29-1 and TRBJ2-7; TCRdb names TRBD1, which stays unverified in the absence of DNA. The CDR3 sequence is CSVEDQGSEQYF.